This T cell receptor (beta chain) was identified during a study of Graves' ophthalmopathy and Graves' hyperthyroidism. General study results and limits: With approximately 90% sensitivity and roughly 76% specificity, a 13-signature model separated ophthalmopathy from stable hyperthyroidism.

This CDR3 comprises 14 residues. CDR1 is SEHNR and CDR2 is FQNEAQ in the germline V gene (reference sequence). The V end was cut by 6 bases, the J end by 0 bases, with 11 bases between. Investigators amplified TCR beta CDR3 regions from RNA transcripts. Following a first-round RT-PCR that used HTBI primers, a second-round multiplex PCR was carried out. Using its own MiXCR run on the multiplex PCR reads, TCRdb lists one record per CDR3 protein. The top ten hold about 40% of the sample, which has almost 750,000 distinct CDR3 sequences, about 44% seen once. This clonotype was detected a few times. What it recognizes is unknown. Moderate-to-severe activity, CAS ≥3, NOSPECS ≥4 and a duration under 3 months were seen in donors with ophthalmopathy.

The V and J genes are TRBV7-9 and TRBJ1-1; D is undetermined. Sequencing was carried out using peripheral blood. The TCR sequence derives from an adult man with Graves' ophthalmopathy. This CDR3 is CASRDRHLNTEAFF. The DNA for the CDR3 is TGTGCCAGCAGGGATCGACACTTGAACACTGAAGCTTTCTTT.